This TCR beta chain appears in the sequencing data of a study of cytomegalovirus exposure and HLA in healthy donors. Points from the study as a whole: Specific recognition of CMV antigens was confirmed in vitro for a few chains (all CMV-associated).

13 Jbeta primers and 60 Vbeta primers were used for the PCR. Under the authors' procedure: There were some 87 million unique TCR beta chains by a later count, and some 11 million of them were shared. The repertoire was sequenced with immunoSEQ multiplex PCR; TCRdb's copy has only in-frame clones and lacks some. V and J calls and clone size are copied from that table; D and trimming were computed from the DNA. Among 200,000 or so clones listed, about 85% were seen once. Unrecorded immune exposure was likely among donors, who were nominally healthy when sampled. CDR1 and CDR2 (germline): SEHNR, FQNEAQ (reference sequence). The CDR3 has 14 amino acids. This clone has only one observation. Its antigen is undetermined. At one end the junction does not follow the germline gene, possibly because of a read error.

This receptor was identified in a human donor in good health. Sequenced input: PBMCs. V gene TRBV7-9 combines with J gene TRBJ1-2; no reliable D call. CDR3 DNA sequence: TGTTCCAGCAGCCCTAGACGGATAAACTATGGCTACACCTTC. Amino acids: CSSSPRRINYGYTF.